These 5 T cell receptor beta chains were sequenced from one sample in a study of identical twins. MiXCR, run by TCRdb on the 5' RACE reads, gives a single entry per CDR3 protein. The sample lists 500,000 to 550,000 distinct CDR3 sequences, under 25% occurring once. These data are also associated with another study on yellow fever vaccine responses in identical twins.

Source material: CD4+ T cells sorted from blood. All receptors come from a woman aged 18-29 years in good health.

The chain has TRBV12-3 or TRBV12-4 and TRBJ2-3; D is uncertain. V lost 1 base to trimming and J lost 6 bases, with 8 bases between them. This CDR3 region has 13 residues. CDR3 amino acids: CASSLDSMDTQYF. DNA for the CDR3: TGTGCCAGCAGTTTAGACAGCATGGATACGCAGTATTTT.

The chain uses TRBV29-1 and TRBJ2-1, with TRBD2 matching 8 bases. Germline V gene sequence: CDR1 SQVTM, CDR2 ANQGSEA. Trimming removed 8 bases from V and 3 bases from J; junction bases left unmatched: 9. The CDR3 totals 14 residues. CDR3 nucleotide sequence: TGCAGCACCCTCCGGGGGGGCCTCTACAATGAGCAGTTCTTC. Its translation is CSTLRGGLYNEQFF.

This clonotype was recorded once. The chain combines TRBV7-8 with TRBJ2-2; TRBD1 might be the D (5 bases). The CDR3 sequence is 16 residues long. CDR1 is SGHVS, CDR2 FQNEAQ, per germline. Trimming took 3 bases from V and 8 from J, leaving 19 bases between them. The CDR3 DNA reads TGTGCCAGCAGCTTCGACACCAGGGCAACCCCTGGGGAGCTGTTTTTT. It encodes CASSFDTRATPGELFF.

This chain connects TRBV27 to TRBJ2-3; D gene uncertain. Germline V CDR1 and CDR2: MNHEY, SMNVEV (reference sequence). There are 13 residues in the CDR3. Trimming pared 9 bases from V and 2 bases from J, leaving 12 bases between. DNA for the CDR3: TGTGCCAGTACCTTACGGGCCACAGATACGCAGTATTTT. Translating it yields CASTLRATDTQYF.

This clonotype was detected a few times. The J gene is TRBJ2-4, the V gene TRBV20-1; D is tentatively TRBD1 or TRBD2 (5 bases each). The ends were cut back, 0 bases at V and 9 bases at J, with 12 bases in the middle. Germline V gives CDR1 DFQATT, CDR2 SNEGSKA (reference sequence). This CDR3 region has 13 residues. DNA for the CDR3: TGCAGTGCTAGAGATCGGGGTAGGGGCATTCAGTACTTC. Its protein product is CSARDRGRGIQYF.